A single sample is the source of the 20 T cell receptor beta chains below, sequenced in a study of blood T cell repertoires in COVID-19. This table comes from immunoSEQ multiplex PCR, and its TCRdb copy is limited to in-frame clones, with some not included. This sample has fewer than 200,000 clones, with roughly 86% found just once. The specimen sequenced was peripheral blood. All receptors derive from a man in his forties or fifties with active or convalescent COVID-19.

This clone was seen just once. The genes are TRBV2 and TRBJ2-5, with 10 bases that match TRBD2. From germline, CDR1 is SNHLY and CDR2 FYNNEI. This CDR3 is 14 amino acids long. Unmatched junction bases numbered 4, after V lost 6 bases and J lost 3 bases. CDR3 sequence: CASRASGGEETQYF. CDR3 nucleotide sequence: TGTGCCAGCAGAGCAAGCGGGGGGGAAGAGACCCAGTACTTC.

The V and J genes are TRBV5-4 and TRBJ1-2; tentative D call: TRBD1 (6 bases). Trimming removed 2 bases from V and 5 bases from J, with 10 bases in between. CDR3 size: 13 residues. Germline-derived CDR1 and CDR2 are SGHNT and YYREEE (reference sequence). CDR3 in amino acids: CASSLAGEYGYTF. In DNA form, the CDR3 reads TGTGCCAGCAGCTTAGCAGGGGAGTATGGCTACACCTTC.

J is TRBJ2-7 and V is TRBV9; 9 bases align to TRBD1. This CDR3 contains 14 residues. The V segment lost 3 bases and the J segment 6 bases; nucleotides outside the gene matches: 7. The germline V gene encodes CDR1 SGDLS and CDR2 YYNGEE. The CDR3 DNA follows: TGTGCCAGCAGCGGCACCGGGACAGGGAGCGAGCAGTACTTC. Translating it yields CASSGTGTGSEQYF.

In DNA form, the CDR3 reads TGTGCCGCCAGGGGGTCTGGAAACACCATATATTTT. This sequence encodes CAARGSGNTIYF. This sequence joins TRBV2 and TRBJ1-3; 7 nucleotides line up with TRBD1. Trimming at V came to 11 bases and at J to 1 base, leaving 2 bases not matched to a gene. This CDR3 is built from 12 residues. Looked up from germline, CDR1 is SNHLY and CDR2 is FYNNEI.

The chain couples TRBV7-9 to TRBJ1-2, with a possible D match to TRBD1 (6 bases). The V end lost 1 base, the J end lost 2 bases, and 14 bases lay between the germline ends. The CDR3 totals 16 residues. Germline V gene sequence: CDR1 SEHNR, CDR2 FQNEAQ (reference sequence). CDR3 amino acids: CASSLGIRGENYGYTF. CDR3 DNA: TGTGCCAGCAGCTTAGGTATCAGGGGAGAGAACTATGGCTACACCTTC. The full variable domain, its missing parts supplied by reference TRBV7-9 and TRBJ1-2, is DTGVSQNPRHKITKRGQNVTFRCDPISEHNRLYWYRQTLGQGPEFLTYFQNEAQLEKSRLLSDRFSAERPKGSFSTLEIQRTEQGDSAMYLCASSLGIRGENYGYTFGSGTRLTVV.

The V gene is TRBV5-5, the J gene TRBJ2-7; 9 bases fit TRBD1. CDR3 length: 15 residues. With 3 bases clipped from V and 6 bases from J, the junction kept 10 bases outside the gene matches. The germline CDR1 and CDR2 sequences are SGHKS and YYEKEE (reference sequence). The CDR3 loop reads CASSSLGSTGGEQYF. The CDR3 DNA reads TGTGCCAGCAGCTCCCTAGGATCGACAGGGGGCGAGCAGTACTTC.

The V and J genes are TRBV3-1 (or the pseudogene TRBV3-2) and TRBJ2-7; possibly TRBD1 for D (6 bases). Germline values: CDR1 LGHDT, CDR2 YNNKEL (reference sequence). The CDR3 extends over 13 amino acids. V was shortened by 11 bases and J by 0 bases, with 14 bases between the two germline ends. This CDR3 reads CAASDRHSYEQYF. The CDR3 DNA sequence: TGTGCCGCCAGTGACAGGCACTCCTACGAGCAGTACTTC.

This chain uses TRBV6-2 or TRBV6-3 with TRBJ1-1, with 11 bases aligning to TRBD1. The ends lost 2 bases at V and 0 bases at J; junction bases unmatched: 8. This CDR3 spans 18 amino acids. The germline V gene encodes CDR1 MNHEY and CDR2 SVGEGT. As DNA, the CDR3 is TGTGCCAGCAGTTACCCAACCGGGACAGGGGGGATGAACACTGAAGCTTTCTTT. Protein: CASSYPTGTGGMNTEAFF.

The rearrangement links TRBV28 to TRBJ2-1; weak D call: TRBD2 (7 bases). The germline V gene has CDR1 MDHEN and CDR2 SYDVKM. The CDR3 has 13 amino acids. Trimming took off 8 bases at V and 6 bases at J, with 14 bases between the two ends. The CDR3 sequence: CASGEGGRNEQFF. In DNA form, the CDR3 reads TGTGCCAGCGGGGAGGGGGGGCGCAATGAGCAGTTCTTC.

This chain connects TRBV4-2 to TRBJ1-3, with D perhaps matching TRBD1 (6 bases). The germline V gene has CDR1 LGHNA and CDR2 YNFKEQ. The CDR3 sequence is 16 residues long. V dropped 3 bases and J dropped 0 bases, with 12 bases sitting between them. The CDR3 DNA reads TGTGCCAGCAGCCAGCAGGACAGTGTCTCTGGAAACACCATATATTTT. Amino acids: CASSQQDSVSGNTIYF.

The rearrangement links TRBV5-4 to TRBJ2-1, with TRBD1 as a possible D gene (5 bases). This CDR3 is 16 amino acids long. The V and J ends lost 4 bases and 4 bases respectively, with 18 bases between them. CDR1 SGHNT and CDR2 YYREEE come from the germline V gene (reference sequence). The CDR3 nucleotides read TGTGCCAGCAGCAGAATGGGCAGGGCCGGTTACAATGAGCAGTTCTTC. As protein: CASSRMGRAGYNEQFF.

This chain links TRBV7-2 with TRBJ2-5; 12 nucleotides align to TRBD2. V lost 2 bases and J lost 2; bases outside the gene matches: 9. This CDR3 spans 18 amino acids. The germline gives CDR1 SGHTA, CDR2 FQGNSA. This CDR3 reads CASSLTSGGNWGQETQYF. The CDR3 DNA is TGTGCCAGCAGCTTAACTAGCGGGGGGAACTGGGGACAAGAGACCCAGTACTTC.

This clone has only one observation. J is TRBJ1-2 and V is TRBV12-3 or TRBV12-4; 7 nucleotides match TRBD1. CDR3 length equals 13 residues. The J segment lost 7 bases and the V segment lost 6 bases, leaving 8 bases of the junction unmatched. The CDR3 sequence: CASRQQGRPGYTF. The DNA of the CDR3 is TGTGCCAGCAGGCAACAGGGGCGCCCTGGCTACACCTTC.

The genes are TRBV6-5 and TRBJ2-5; 9 positions match TRBD1. The CDR3 contains 14 residues. J lost 4 bases, V lost 7 bases, and 7 bases had no gene match. Germline CDR1 reads MNHEY; CDR2 reads SVGAGI. The CDR3: CASTQGASAETQYF. The CDR3 nucleotides are TGTGCCAGCACACAGGGGGCATCGGCAGAGACCCAGTACTTC.

This chain links TRBV4-1 with TRBJ1-2, with 7 bases that match TRBD1. V trimming: 0 bases; J trimming: 8 bases; junction bases outside the gene matches: 6. Germline V gives CDR1 MGHRA, CDR2 YSYEKL. The CDR3 spans 14 residues. In DNA, the CDR3 is TGCGCCAGCAGCCAAGATTCACAGGGGAGCGGCTACACCTTC. Its protein is CASSQDSQGSGYTF.

This clone has a single count. The chain recombines TRBV6-5 with TRBJ1-4, with 11 bases lining up with TRBD1. In germline, CDR1 is MNHEY, CDR2 SVGAGI. The CDR3 consists of 13 residues. Losses at the gene ends were 6 bases for V and 8 bases for J; bases not matched to a gene: 2. The CDR3: CASSGQGAEKLFF. The CDR3 region has the DNA TGTGCCAGCAGCGGACAGGGGGCCGAAAAACTGTTTTTT.

The chain links TRBV4-2 to TRBJ1-6; D not resolved. The V gene lost 2 bases and the J gene lost 6 bases, with 8 bases spanning the gap. The CDR3 has 14 residues. Germline CDR1 is LGHNA and CDR2 is YNFKEQ. Here the CDR3 reads CASSQREFNSPLHF. The CDR3 nucleotides are TGTGCCAGCAGCCAAAGAGAATTTAATTCACCCCTCCACTTT.

The chain recombines TRBV5-4 with TRBJ1-2; TRBD1 matches 10 bases. The CDR3 length is 13 residues. Germline V lookup: CDR1 SGHNT, CDR2 YYREEE (reference sequence). V was pared by 4 bases and J by 5 bases, with 2 bases of the junction left unmatched. The CDR3 DNA sequence: TGTGCCAGCAGCAAGGACAGGGGGTATGGCTACACCTTC. This codes for CASSKDRGYGYTF. Combining the CDR3 with reference TRBV5-4 and TRBJ1-2 gives the whole variable domain ETGVTQSPTHLIKTRGQQVTLRCSSQSGHNTVSWYQQALGQGPQFIFQYYREEENGRGNFPPRFSGLQFPNYSSELNVNALELDDSALYLCASSKDRGYGYTFGSGTRLTVV.

The chain carries TRBV7-9 and TRBJ2-1, with 7 positions matching TRBD1. Trimming removed 5 bases from V and 5 bases from J; junction bases left unmatched: 9. The CDR3 extends over 15 amino acids. CDR1 is SEHNR, CDR2 FQNEAQ, per germline (reference sequence). Here the CDR3 DNA reads TGTGCCAGCAGCCAGACAGGGAAAGGGGACAATGAGCAGTTCTTC. It yields the protein CASSQTGKGDNEQFF. The entire variable domain, with the rest obtained from reference TRBV7-9 and TRBJ2-1, is as follows: DTGVSQNPRHKITKRGQNVTFRCDPISEHNRLYWYRQTLGQGPEFLTYFQNEAQLEKSRLLSDRFSAERPKGSFSTLEIQRTEQGDSAMYLCASSQTGKGDNEQFFGPGTRLTVL.

DNA for the CDR3: TGTGCCAGCAGCCAAAGAGCGTTTGGACAGGCCGCCTATGGCTACACCTTC. Translated, it gives CASSQRAFGQAAYGYTF. V usage is TRBV3-1 (or the pseudogene TRBV3-2) and J usage is TRBJ1-2; 7 positions agree with TRBD1. Germline CDR1 LGHDT, CDR2 YNNKEL (reference sequence). The J segment lost 4 bases and the V segment lost 2 bases, leaving 13 bases of the junction unmatched. The CDR3 spans 17 residues.